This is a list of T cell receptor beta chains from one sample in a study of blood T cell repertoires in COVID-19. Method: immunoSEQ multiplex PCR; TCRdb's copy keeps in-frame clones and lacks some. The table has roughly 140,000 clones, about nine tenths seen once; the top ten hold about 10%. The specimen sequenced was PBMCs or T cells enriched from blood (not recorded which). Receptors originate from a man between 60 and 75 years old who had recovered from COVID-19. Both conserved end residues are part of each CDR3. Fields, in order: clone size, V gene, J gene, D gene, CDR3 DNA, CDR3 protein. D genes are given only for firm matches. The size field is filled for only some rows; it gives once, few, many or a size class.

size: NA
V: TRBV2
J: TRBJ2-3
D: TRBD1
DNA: TGTGCCAGCGGACGTGGACAGGGTGGGACAGCGTTCACAGATACGCAGTATTTT
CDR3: CASGRGQGGTAFTDTQYF

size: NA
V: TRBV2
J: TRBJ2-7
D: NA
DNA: TGTGCCAGCAGTCCTGGACAGCAGTACGAGCAGTACTTC
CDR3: CASSPGQQYEQYF

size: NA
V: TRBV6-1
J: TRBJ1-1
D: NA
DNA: TGTGCCAGCAGTGAAACCCAGGGCGGTGGCACTGAAGCTTTCTTT
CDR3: CASSETQGGGTEAFF

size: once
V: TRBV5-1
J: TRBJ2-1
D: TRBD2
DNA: TGCGCCAGCAGCTTGGGTAGGACTAGCGGGGTCTACAATGAGCAGTTCTTC
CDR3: CASSLGRTSGVYNEQFF

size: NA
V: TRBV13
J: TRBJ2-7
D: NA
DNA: TGTGCCAGCAGCTTACTTAGAAGTGTTTACGAGCAGTACTTC
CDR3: CASSLLRSVYEQYF

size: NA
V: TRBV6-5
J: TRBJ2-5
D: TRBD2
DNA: TGTGCCAGCAGTTATTCCGGCGGGAGGGAGACCCAGTACTTC
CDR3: CASSYSGGRETQYF

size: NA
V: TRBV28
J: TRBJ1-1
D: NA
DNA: TGTGCCAGCAGTTTGACAGTGAACACTGAAGCTTTCTTT
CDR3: CASSLTVNTEAFF

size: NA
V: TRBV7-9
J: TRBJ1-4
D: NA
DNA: TGTGCCAGCGGAGGACAGAATGAAAAACTGTTTTTT
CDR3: CASGGQNEKLFF

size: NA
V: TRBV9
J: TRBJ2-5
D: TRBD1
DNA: TGTGCCAGCAGCGTCGACAGGGGTGGGGAGACCCAGTACTTC
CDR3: CASSVDRGGETQYF

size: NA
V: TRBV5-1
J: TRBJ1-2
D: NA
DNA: TGCGCCAGCAGCTTGCAGGGATTATCTAACTATGGCTACACCTTC
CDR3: CASSLQGLSNYGYTF

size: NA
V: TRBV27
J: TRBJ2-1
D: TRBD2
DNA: TGTGCCAGCAGTTCGGGGACTAGCGGCTACAATGAGCAGTTCTTC
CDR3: CASSSGTSGYNEQFF

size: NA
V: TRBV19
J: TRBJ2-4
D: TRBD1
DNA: TGTGCCAGTACCTATCCCGGACAGGGAAACATTCAGTACTTC
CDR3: CASTYPGQGNIQYF

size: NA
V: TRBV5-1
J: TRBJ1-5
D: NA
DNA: TGCGCCAGCAGTTTCGAGGGTGATCAGCCCCAGCATTTT
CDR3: CASSFEGDQPQHF

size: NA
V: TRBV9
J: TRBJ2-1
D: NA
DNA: TGTGCCAGCAGCGTAAGTGCAGGGGATGAGCAGTTCTTC
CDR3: CASSVSAGDEQFF

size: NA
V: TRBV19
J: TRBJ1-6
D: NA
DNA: TGTGCCAGTAGTGTCTCTGGGGCCTTTAATTCACCCCTCCACTTT
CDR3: CASSVSGAFNSPLHF

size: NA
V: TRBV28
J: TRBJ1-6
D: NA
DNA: TGTGCCAGCAGTTTGAGGTCTTCACCCCTCCACTTT
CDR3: CASSLRSSPLHF

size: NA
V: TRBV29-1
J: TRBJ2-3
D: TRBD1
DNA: TGCAGCGTTGGCGGGGACAGGGGTACAGATACGCAGTATTTT
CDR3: CSVGGDRGTDTQYF

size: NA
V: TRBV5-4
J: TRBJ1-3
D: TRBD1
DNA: TGTGCCAGCAGCAGCACAGGGGTAGGAAACACCATATATTTT
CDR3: CASSSTGVGNTIYF

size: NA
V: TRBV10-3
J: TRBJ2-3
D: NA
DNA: TGTGCCACCAAGGCATCACAGGACCCAGGCACAGATACGCAGTATTTT
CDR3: CATKASQDPGTDTQYF

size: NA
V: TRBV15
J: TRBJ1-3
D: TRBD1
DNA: TGTGCATCCCGACAGGGCGAAAACACCATATATTTT
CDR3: CASRQGENTIYF

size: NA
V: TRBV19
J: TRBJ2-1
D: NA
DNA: TGTGCCAGTAGTCTCCCCCTCGGGGAGCAGTTCTTC
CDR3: CASSLPLGEQFF

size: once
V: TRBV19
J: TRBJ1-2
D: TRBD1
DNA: TGTGCCAGTAGTCCAGGGACAGGGATCGGCTACACCTTC
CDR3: CASSPGTGIGYTF

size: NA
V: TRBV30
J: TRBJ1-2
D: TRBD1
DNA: TGTGCCTGGAACCGGGACAGATCCTATGGCTACACCTTC
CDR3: CAWNRDRSYGYTF

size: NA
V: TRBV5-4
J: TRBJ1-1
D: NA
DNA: TGTGCCAGCAGCTTTCTGGACAGGAACACTGAAGCTTTCTTT
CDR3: CASSFLDRNTEAFF

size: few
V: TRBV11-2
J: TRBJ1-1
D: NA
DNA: TGTGCCAGCAGGCCGAACCAGGTCGGCACTGAAGCTTTCTTT
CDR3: CASRPNQVGTEAFF

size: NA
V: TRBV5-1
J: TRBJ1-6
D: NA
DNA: TGCGCCAGCAGCTGGAGAGGAGGTAATTCACCCCTCCACTTT
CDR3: CASSWRGGNSPLHF

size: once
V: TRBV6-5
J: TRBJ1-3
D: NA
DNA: TGTGCCAGCAGTTACACGACAGACTCTGGAAACACCATATATTTT
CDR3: CASSYTTDSGNTIYF

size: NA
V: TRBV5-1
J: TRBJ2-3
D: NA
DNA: TGCGCCAGCAGCAAAAGCGGACCACGCACAGATACGCAGTATTTT
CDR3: CASSKSGPRTDTQYF

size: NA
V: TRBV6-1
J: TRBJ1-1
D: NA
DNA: TGTGCCAGCAGTGAGGCATTCCACACTGAAGCTTTCTTT
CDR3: CASSEAFHTEAFF

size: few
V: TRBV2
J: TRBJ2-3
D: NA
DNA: TGTGCCAGCAGTAGGGACGGGACTAGCACAGATACGCAGTATTTT
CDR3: CASSRDGTSTDTQYF

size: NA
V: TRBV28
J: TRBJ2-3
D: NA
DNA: TGTGCCAGCAGTCCACTACTCGGTGGAGGGCAGGATACGCAGTATTTT
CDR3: CASSPLLGGGQDTQYF

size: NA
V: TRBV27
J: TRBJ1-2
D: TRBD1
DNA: TGTGCCAGCAGTACAGGGGGTTCGGTGCGCTACACCTTC
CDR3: CASSTGGSVRYTF

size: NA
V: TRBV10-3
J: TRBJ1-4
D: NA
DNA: TGTGCCATCAGTAAGGACACGTCTAATGAAAAACTGTTTTTT
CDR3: CAISKDTSNEKLFF

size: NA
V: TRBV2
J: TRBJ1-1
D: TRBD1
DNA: TGTGCCAGCAGGGCAGGGGGCGGCCACACTGAAGCTTTCTTT
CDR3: CASRAGGGHTEAFF

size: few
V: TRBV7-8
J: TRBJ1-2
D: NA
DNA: TGTGCCAGCAGCCCCACAGTATTTGGCTATGGCTACACCTTC
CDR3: CASSPTVFGYGYTF

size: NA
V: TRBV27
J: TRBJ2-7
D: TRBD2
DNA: TGTGCCAGCAGTCTCCTAGGGGCGGGAGGGTACGAGCAGTACTTC
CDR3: CASSLLGAGGYEQYF

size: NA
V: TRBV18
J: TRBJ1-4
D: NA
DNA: TGTGCCAGCTCACTACAGGGCCAGGAAAAACTGTTTTTT
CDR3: CASSLQGQEKLFF

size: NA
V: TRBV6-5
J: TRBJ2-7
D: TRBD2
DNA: TGTGCCAGCTGGGACTTAGCGGGACCCTACGAGCAGTACTTC
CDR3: CASWDLAGPYEQYF

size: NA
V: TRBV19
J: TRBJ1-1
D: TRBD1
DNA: TGTGCCAGTAGAACTGGGACAGGTAGGAACACTGAAGCTTTCTTT
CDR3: CASRTGTGRNTEAFF

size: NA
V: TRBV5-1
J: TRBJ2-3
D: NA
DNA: TGCGCCAGCAGCTTAACGGGGATCACAGATACGCAGTATTTT
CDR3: CASSLTGITDTQYF

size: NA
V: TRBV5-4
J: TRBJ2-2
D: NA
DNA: TGTGCCAGCGGGGTTAAGGAGGGATTCACCGGGGAGCTGTTTTTT
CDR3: CASGVKEGFTGELFF

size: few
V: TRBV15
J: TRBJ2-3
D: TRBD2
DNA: TGTGCCACCAGCAGAGATGCGGGGGGGGACACAGATACGCAGTATTTT
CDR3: CATSRDAGGDTDTQYF

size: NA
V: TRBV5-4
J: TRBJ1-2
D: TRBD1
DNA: TGTGCCAGCAGCTACCAGACAGGGGGCAACTATGGCTACACCTTC
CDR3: CASSYQTGGNYGYTF

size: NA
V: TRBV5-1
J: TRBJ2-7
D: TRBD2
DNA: TGCGCCAGCAGCTTGGGCCTAGCGGGGGGGCGGAGCGAGCAGTACTTC
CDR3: CASSLGLAGGRSEQYF

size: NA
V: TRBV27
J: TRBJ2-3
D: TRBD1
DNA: TGTGCCAGCAGCCTAGACAGGGGGCTCCCAGATACGCAGTATTTT
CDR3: CASSLDRGLPDTQYF

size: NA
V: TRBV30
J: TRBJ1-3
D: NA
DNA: TGTGCCTGGAGTGTATCAGGACTAAACACCATATATTTT
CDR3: CAWSVSGLNTIYF

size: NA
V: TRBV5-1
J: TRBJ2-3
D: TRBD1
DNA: TGCGCCAGCTGCTTGGACCAGGGGGTCACAGATACGCAGTATTTT
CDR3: CASCLDQGVTDTQYF

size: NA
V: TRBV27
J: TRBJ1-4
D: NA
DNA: TGTGCCAGCAGTTTAAGGACAGATGCAACTAATGAAAAACTGTTTTTT
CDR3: CASSLRTDATNEKLFF

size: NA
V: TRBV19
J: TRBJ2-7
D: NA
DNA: TGTGCCAGTAGTATAGTCAGTAGCGGTAGCTACGAGCAGTACTTC
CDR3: CASSIVSSGSYEQYF

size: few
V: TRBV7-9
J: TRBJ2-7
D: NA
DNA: TGTGCCAGCAGCTTAGGCGGGGCGCGTTCCTACGAGCAGTACTTC
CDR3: CASSLGGARSYEQYF

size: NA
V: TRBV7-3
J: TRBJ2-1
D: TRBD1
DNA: TGTGCCAGCAGCTTAGGGACAGGGACCTACAATGAGCAGTTCTTC
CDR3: CASSLGTGTYNEQFF

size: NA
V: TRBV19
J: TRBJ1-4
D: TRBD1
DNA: TGTGCCAGTAAGAGGACAGGGAGGGGTAATGAAAAACTGTTTTTT
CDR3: CASKRTGRGNEKLFF

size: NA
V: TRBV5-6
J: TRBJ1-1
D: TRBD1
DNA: TGTGCCAGCAGCCTTACGGGACAGGGGGCCGCTGAAGCTTTCTTT
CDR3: CASSLTGQGAAEAFF

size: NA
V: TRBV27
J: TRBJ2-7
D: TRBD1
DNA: TGTGCCAGCAGTTTAGCCCCGACAGGGTTCTACGAGCAGTACTTC
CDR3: CASSLAPTGFYEQYF

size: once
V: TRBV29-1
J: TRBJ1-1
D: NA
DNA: TGCAGCGTTGAACAGGAGGGTTTTGAAGCTTTCTTT
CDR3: CSVEQEGFEAFF

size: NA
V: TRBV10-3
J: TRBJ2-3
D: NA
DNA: TGTGCCATCAGTATCCGCCAGAACACAGATACGCAGTATTTT
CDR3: CAISIRQNTDTQYF

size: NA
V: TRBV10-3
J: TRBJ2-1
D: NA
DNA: TGTGCCATCAGTGAGGGGGGCCCGGCCTCCTACAATGAGCAGTTCTTC
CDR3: CAISEGGPASYNEQFF